This TCR beta chain comes out of a study of T cell responses to AZD1222 COVID-19 vaccine (dated by TCRdb to the early 2020s). Background for the entire study: AZD1222 recipients with second doses at about 4 weeks or about 12 weeks were pooled, because spike-specific TCR depth and breadth did not differ between schedules. A total of around 240 trial participants underwent TCR sequencing, of whom roughly 210 had received two doses of AZD1222 and about 25 had received two doses of the MenACWY control vaccine. Trial participants were enrolled by age into 18-55, 56-69 and 70-plus year subgroups, with approximately 150, 28 and 58 TCR-sequenced participants respectively.

The germline V gene sets CDR1 to SNHLY and CDR2 to FYNNEI. Ends trimmed: V by 4 bases, J by 4 bases; bases unmatched to a gene: 6. The CDR3 runs 14 amino acids, cysteine and phenylalanine included. Of the read, only the CDR3 DNA is kept; its 42 bases are in frame from base 1. The paper's findings and limits, for the study overall: Nearly half of unique spike-specific TCRs reportedly recognized epitopes outside regions mutated in the B.1.351 and B.1.1.7 variants. Most participants were white British and females outnumbered males, and the authors suggested that clonal diversity may have been underestimated. In the small 56-69-year group, the increase in depth fell short of significance, most likely because of low power. No day 14 peak-response samples were available, so repertoires were characterized only after the peak T cell response. A significant rise in spike-specific TCR breadth and depth was observed after two AZD1222 doses relative to day 0 and relative to MenACWY recipients. Conclusions about previously exposed vaccinees are limited, since just six AZD1222 recipients were seropositive for SARS-CoV-2 at baseline. The whole spike protein was spanned by vaccine-associated CD4 TCRs, and dominant responses were seen in regions 160-218 and 743-854.

About this clone itself: Its recognized antigen is unknown. There are no base qualities to consult, and no much larger clone falls within one base.

The CDR3 regions of human TCRbeta chains were analyzed by immunosequencing. As for how the authors treated the data: TCRs in the repertoires were compared against a reference library of SARS-CoV-2-specific TCRs that had been generated with the MIRA antigen-specificity platform. Breadth was defined as the fraction of unique TCRs that were SARS-CoV-2-associated. Depth was defined as the fraction of total T cells that were SARS-CoV-2-associated. Using the MIRA data, every spike-specific TCR was mapped to the spike region that the TCR reacted to and assigned to either a CD4 or a CD8 class. Log10-transformed breadth and depth values were compared by one-way ANOVA with Sidak's multiple comparisons tests. What TCRdb holds here is the immuneACCESS table cut down to in-frame rearrangements. Part of the clones is not present; checked against another copy, under half of the missing clones reflect an unresolved V gene, and the others are unexplained. V and J calls and clone size are copied from that table; D and trimming were computed from the DNA. This sample holds 140,000 to 150,000 clones; just under 95% were observed only once. Clones ranked in the top ten supply roughly 1.8% of the sample.

What this sample's time point label stands for: baseline before first vaccination. Vaccinee samples were obtained from the UK trials COV001 and COV002, which included a single-blind randomized controlled phase 2/3 trial of AZD1222 (ChAdOx1 nCoV-19) in healthy adults. For TCRbeta chain sequencing, PBMC samples from trial participants were taken at day 0 and at day 28 after the second dose. The rearranged segments are TRBV2 and TRBJ1-1; the junction holds 7 bases that match TRBD1. This specimen was peripheral blood, taken on day 0 of AZD1222 vaccination. This clonotype was sampled from an adult in good health. The CDR3 protein: CASSVTGQGTEAFF. The sequence in DNA is TGTGCCAGCAGTGTGACAGGGCAGGGCACTGAAGCTTTCTTT.